This TCR beta chain is drawn from a study of T cells of healthy individuals. This clonotype was counted ten times or more. After removal of 7 bases from V and 9 bases from J, the junction contained 4 bases not matched to a gene. The CDR3 length is 14 residues. CDR1 and CDR2 (germline): LNHDA, SQIVND (reference sequence). TCRdb reprocessed the 5' RACE reads with MiXCR, giving one entry per CDR3 protein. The sample lists around 83,000 distinct CDR3 sequences, approximately 4.8% seen once, with 7.5% to 8% in the top ten. This chain links TRBV19 with TRBJ2-1, with 15 bases aligning to TRBD2. The TCR was taken from a female donor in good health. The DNA of the CDR3 is TGTGCCAGTAAAGGACTAGCGGGAGGGTTTGAGCAGTTCTTC. Its protein is CASKGLAGGFEQFF.